The 23 T cell receptor beta chains given below trace back to one sample, sequenced in a study of technical replicates of blood from four donors. This table comes from immunoSEQ multiplex PCR, and its TCRdb copy is limited to in-frame clones, with some not included. This table holds 60,000 to 90,000 clones, approximately 96% found once. Sequencing was done on a sample of T cells isolated from PBMCs. The receptors originated from a human donor in good health.

The chain recombines TRBV5-5 with TRBJ2-1; TRBD2 matches 11 bases. The V and J ends lost 2 bases and 4 bases, in that order; junction bases with no gene match: 5. In germline, CDR1 is SGHKS, CDR2 YYEKEE (reference sequence). This CDR3 contains 16 residues. The CDR3 loop reads CASSLFGTSGYNEQFF. The CDR3 nucleotides read TGTGCCAGCAGCTTATTTGGGACTAGCGGATACAATGAGCAGTTCTTC.

This sequence joins TRBV5-1 and TRBJ1-2; D may be TRBD1 (6 bases). Germline CDR1 SGHRS, CDR2 YFSETQ. The CDR3 is made up of 14 amino acids. The germline V and J ends were trimmed by 4 bases and 7 bases, with 17 bases remaining between them. CDR3 protein: CASSAAGASLGYTF. The DNA for the CDR3 is TGCGCCAGCAGCGCCGCGGGGGCGTCTCTTGGCTACACCTTC.

The genes are TRBV2 and TRBJ2-5; the match to TRBD2 covers 7 bases. Germline lookup yields CDR1 SNHLY and CDR2 FYNNEI. This CDR3 contains 15 residues. V was clipped by 5 bases and J by 1 base; unmatched bases: 7. CDR3 nucleotides: TGTGCCAGCAGTCTTAGCGGGCTGAGCCAAGAGACCCAGTACTTC. Its protein is CASSLSGLSQETQYF. The full variable domain, its missing parts supplied by reference TRBV2 and TRBJ2-5, is EPEVTQTPSHQVTQMGQEVILRCVPISNHLYFYWYRQILGQKVEFLVSFYNNEISEKSEIFDDQFSVERPDGSNFTLKIRSTKLEDSAMYFCASSLSGLSQETQYFGPGTRLLVL.

This clone was observed once. The chain links TRBV6-5 to TRBJ2-3; 7 bases agree with TRBD2. The germline V gene encodes CDR1 MNHEY and CDR2 SVGAGI. The CDR3 spans 15 residues. The V and J ends lost 0 bases and 3 bases, in that order; junction bases with no gene match: 3. The CDR3 sequence: CASSYSGEGTDTQYF. Here the CDR3 DNA reads TGTGCCAGCAGTTACTCCGGGGAGGGGACAGATACGCAGTATTTT.

The chain is built from TRBV19 and TRBJ2-2; weak D call: TRBD2 (6 bases). CDR1 is LNHDA and CDR2 is SQIVND in the germline V gene (reference sequence). The CDR3 sequence is 13 residues long. V was pared by 6 bases and J by 4 bases, with 9 bases between. The CDR3: CASREGSTGELFF. The CDR3 DNA is TGTGCCAGTAGGGAGGGCTCCACCGGGGAGCTGTTTTTT.

The gene calls are TRBV18 and TRBJ1-5; 7 bases are a match to TRBD1. Per the germline V gene, CDR1 is KGHSH and CDR2 is LQKENI. V lost 3 bases, J lost 5 bases, and 4 bases stayed unmatched. The CDR3 is 14 residues long. The CDR3 reads CASSPQGGDQPQHF. CDR3 DNA sequence: TGTGCCAGCTCACCCCAGGGGGGCGATCAGCCCCAGCATTTT.

This chain uses TRBV9 with TRBJ2-3; D unclear. This CDR3 contains 16 residues. Germline V CDR1 and CDR2: SGDLS, YYNGEE. The germline V and J ends were trimmed by 4 bases and 4 bases, with 19 bases remaining between them. In DNA form, the CDR3 reads TGTGCCAGCAGCCCGATCGGTAGTCGCTTCGCAGATACGCAGTATTTT. The encoded protein is CASSPIGSRFADTQYF.

The gene calls are TRBV6-6 and TRBJ1-2, with D possibly TRBD1 on 6 matching bases. The CDR3 contains 16 residues. The V gene's germline CDR1 is MNHNY and CDR2 SVGAGI (reference sequence). V was shortened by 6 bases and J by 7 bases, with 24 bases between the two germline ends. CDR3 in amino acids: CASRERQESYSGGYTF. CDR3 DNA: TGTGCCAGCAGGGAACGACAGGAATCCTATTCAGGTGGCTACACCTTC.

The genes are TRBV5-5 and TRBJ1-6, with 7 bases that match TRBD1. The CDR3 extends over 15 amino acids. CDR1 and CDR2 from the germline V gene are SGHKS and YYEKEE (reference sequence). After removal of 2 bases from V and 7 bases from J, the junction contained 6 bases not matched to a gene. DNA of the CDR3: TGTGCCAGCAGCTTACAGGGGATTAAGAATTCACCCCTCCACTTT. Translation gives CASSLQGIKNSPLHF. Variable domain in full (rest from reference TRBV5-5 and TRBJ1-6): DAGVTQSPTHLIKTRGQQVTLRCSPISGHKSVSWYQQVLGQGPQFIFQYYEKEERGRGNFPDRFSARQFPNYSSELNVNALLLGDSALYLCASSLQGIKNSPLHFGNGTRLTVT.

The V call is TRBV7-9, the J call TRBJ2-5, with D possibly matching TRBD1 (6 bases). Germline values: CDR1 SEHNR, CDR2 FQNEAQ (reference sequence). V lost 5 bases and J lost 1, with 14 bases in between. This CDR3 contains 15 residues. CDR3 DNA: TGTGCCAGCAGCCCCATTGGGACATTCCAAGAGACCCAGTACTTC. This encodes CASSPIGTFQETQYF. The full variable domain, its missing parts supplied by reference TRBV7-9 and TRBJ2-5, is DTGVSQNPRHKITKRGQNVTFRCDPISEHNRLYWYRQTLGQGPEFLTYFQNEAQLEKSRLLSDRFSAERPKGSFSTLEIQRTEQGDSAMYLCASSPIGTFQETQYFGPGTRLLVL.

The chain joins TRBV6-5 to TRBJ2-5; possibly TRBD1 for D (5 bases). Germline loops: CDR1 MNHEY, CDR2 SVGAGI. V lost 4 bases and J 5 bases, leaving 11 bases between the germline ends. The CDR3 contains 13 residues. The chain's CDR3 is CASSSRVTETQYF. In nucleotides, the CDR3 is TGTGCCAGCAGTTCCAGGGTGACGGAGACCCAGTACTTC.

The rearrangement joins TRBV7-8 to TRBJ2-7; 8 bases are shared with TRBD2. J gave up 0 bases and V 6 bases, and 7 bases lay outside the gene matches. The CDR3 sequence is 15 residues long. The germline V gene encodes CDR1 SGHVS and CDR2 FQNEAQ. This chain's CDR3 is CASSYQSGSSYEQYF. The CDR3 DNA reads as TGTGCCAGCAGTTACCAGAGCGGGAGCTCCTACGAGCAGTACTTC. Drawing the rest from reference TRBV7-8 and TRBJ2-7, the complete variable domain is GAGVSQSPRYKVAKRGQDVALRCDPISGHVSLFWYQQALGQGPEFLTYFQNEAQLDKSGLPSDRFFAERPEGSVSTLKIQRTQQEDSAVYLCASSYQSGSSYEQYFGPGTRLTVT.

The chain joins TRBV4-2 to TRBJ2-7, with 9 bases fitting TRBD2. Germline V CDR1 and CDR2: LGHNA, YNFKEQ. The CDR3 sequence is 16 residues long. The junction had 3 bases not matched to a gene; V was cut back by 0 bases and J by 0 bases. CDR3 bases: TGTGCCAGCAGCCAAGAGGGACTAGCCGCCTCCTACGAGCAGTACTTC. This sequence encodes CASSQEGLAASYEQYF.

The J gene is TRBJ2-5, the V gene TRBV7-2; 7 positions agree with TRBD2. This CDR3 region has 15 residues. J was trimmed by 9 bases and V by 5 bases; bases with no gene match: 15. Per germline, CDR1 SGHTA and CDR2 FQGNSA. CDR3 in DNA: TGTGCCAGCAGCACAGCCCGACTAGCCGGGCGGTCCCAGTACTTC. Translation: CASSTARLAGRSQYF. Looking up the rest from reference TRBV7-2 and TRBJ2-5 gives the full variable domain: GAGVSQSPSNKVTEKGKDVELRCDPISGHTALYWYRQSLGQGLEFLIYFQGNSAPDKSGLPSDRFSAERTGGSVSTLTIQRTQQEDSAVYLCASSTARLAGRSQYFGPGTRLLVL.

The gene calls are TRBV28 and TRBJ2-1, with 8 bases that match TRBD2. There are 13 residues in the CDR3. The ends lost 6 bases at V and 8 bases at J; junction bases unmatched: 6. From germline, CDR1 is MDHEN and CDR2 SYDVKM. The CDR3 loop is CASRAGASDEQFF. DNA for the CDR3: TGTGCCAGCAGAGCGGGAGCCAGCGATGAGCAGTTCTTC.

The gene calls are TRBV7-9 and TRBJ1-1; no definite D call. The CDR3 loop spans 12 amino acids. Trimming cost V 2 bases and J 7 bases, with 8 bases left between them. CDR1 and CDR2 (germline): SEHNR, FQNEAQ (reference sequence). CDR3 sequence (DNA): TGTGCCAGCAGCTTACGGGATTTTGAAGCTTTCTTT. Protein product: CASSLRDFEAFF.

The gene calls are TRBV18 and TRBJ1-2, with D hard to call. Germline lookup yields CDR1 KGHSH and CDR2 LQKENI. V dropped 3 bases and J dropped 5 bases, with 13 bases sitting between them. There are 14 residues in the CDR3. The chain's CDR3 is CASSPVLADYGYTF. The CDR3 DNA follows: TGTGCCAGCTCACCTGTTTTGGCGGATTATGGCTACACCTTC.

This chain connects TRBV27 to TRBJ2-7; TRBD2 matches 8 bases. This CDR3 is 18 amino acids long. CDR1 and CDR2 from the germline V gene are MNHEY and SMNVEV (reference sequence). V trimming: 2 bases; J trimming: 2 bases; junction bases outside the gene matches: 14. This CDR3 is CASSLGSGAGGIPYEQYF. The CDR3 DNA reads as TGTGCCAGCAGTTTAGGGTCAGGGGCGGGAGGCATTCCCTACGAGCAGTACTTC.

This chain uses TRBV9 with TRBJ2-7, with a possible D match to TRBD2 (6 bases). Germline V gene lookup returns CDR1 SGDLS and CDR2 YYNGEE. This CDR3 spans 15 amino acids. The ends were cut back, 0 bases at V and 3 bases at J, with 13 bases in the middle. CDR3 bases: TGTGCCAGCAGCGTAGGGGACTCCCAACTCTACGAGCAGTACTTC. Amino acid sequence: CASSVGDSQLYEQYF.

This clone came up a few times. CDR3 coding DNA: TGTGCCAGCTCACCACCGAATAGGGGGTCGGTCAATCAGCCCCAGCATTTT. As protein: CASSPPNRGSVNQPQHF. V usage is TRBV18 and J usage is TRBJ1-5, with D possibly being TRBD1 (6 bases). There are 17 residues in the CDR3. Germline V gene data show CDR1 as KGHSH and CDR2 as LQKENI. V was clipped by 0 bases and J by 3 bases, with 15 bases between them.

This rearrangement joins TRBV15 to TRBJ1-5, with 8 positions matching TRBD1. This CDR3 has 18 residues. Germline V lookup: CDR1 LNHNV, CDR2 YYDKDF (reference sequence). Trimming took 0 bases from V and 1 from J; bases not matched to a gene: 8. As DNA, the CDR3 is TGTGCCACCAGCAGAGACACAGGGGGGAGCCGCAGCAATCAGCCCCAGCATTTT. It is translated as CATSRDTGGSRSNQPQHF.

The chain employs TRBV7-2 and TRBJ2-1; D is perhaps TRBD2 (5 bases). The germline V and J ends were trimmed by 2 bases and 2 bases, with 13 bases remaining between them. CDR3 length equals 16 residues. Germline-derived CDR1 and CDR2 are SGHTA and FQGNSA. CDR3 region: CASSLFRAVTYNEQFF. In DNA, the CDR3 is TGTGCCAGCAGCTTATTCCGAGCGGTCACCTACAATGAGCAGTTCTTC.

This chain connects TRBV6-1 to TRBJ1-5; perhaps TRBD1 as D (6 bases). V was clipped by 3 bases and J by 5 bases, with 17 bases between them. CDR3 length equals 16 residues. In germline, CDR1 is MNHNS, CDR2 SASEGT. CDR3 loop: CASSDLYKGVYQPQHF. CDR3 in DNA: TGTGCCAGCAGTGACCTTTACAAGGGGGTATATCAGCCCCAGCATTTT.